This T cell receptor (beta chain) was recovered during a study of cytomegalovirus exposure and HLA in healthy donors. The study, taken as a whole, reports: Most TCR sequences proved rare, with some public TCRs found in many donors. It was reported that the classifier diagnosed cytomegalovirus status with high specificity and sensitivity in both the original and validation cohorts. The study recorded over 150 TCR beta chains that were cytomegalovirus-associated. TCR clusters originating in the first cohort tended to co-occur in the roughly 130 validation repertoires, according to a later analysis.

A word on this clone: What it binds is not known.

Germline assignment: CDR1 LNHDA and CDR2 SQIVND (reference sequence). V lost 4 bases and J lost 7; bases outside the gene matches: 3. The CDR3 spans 12 residues. The data were produced by immunoSEQ multiplex PCR, yet TCRdb's version contains in-frame clones alone and is incomplete. The sample yields about 130,000 clones, roughly 95% seen once. Source material: PBMCs. V usage is TRBV19 and J usage is TRBJ1-2, with 7 bases lining up with TRBD1. This receptor was identified in a man younger than 30 in good health and CMV-seronegative. CDR3 region: CASSTTGSGYTF. The CDR3 DNA reads TGTGCCAGTAGTACGACAGGGAGTGGCTACACCTTC.